This T cell receptor (beta chain) was sequenced during a study of cytomegalovirus exposure and HLA in healthy donors. Study at large: Later analysis reported that the approximately 120 validation repertoires shared the platform of the 500 to 850 first-cohort repertoires.

The donors were members of the validation cohort comprising approximately 110 subjects, separate from the roughly 670-subject first cohort. Broader study findings: According to a subsequent analysis, TCR clusters identified in the first cohort showed a tendency to co-occur across the roughly 120 validation repertoires. The investigators catalogued 160 or so TCR beta chains as cytomegalovirus-associated.

Only in-frame clones appear in the TCRdb table, and some are missing; sequencing was by immunoSEQ multiplex PCR. The sample carries 75,000 to 100,000 clones, around 96% recorded once. CDR1 is SGDLS and CDR2 is YYNGEE in the germline V gene. The CDR3 runs 12 residues. The V gene end was trimmed by 0 bases and the J gene end by 9 bases; junction bases not matched to a gene: 2. To note about this clone: The antigen remains undetermined.

This clonotype was obtained from a man aged 18-30 years in good health and CMV-seronegative. This sequence joins TRBV9 and TRBJ1-1; 7 bases align to TRBD1. Material for sequencing was PBMCs. Here the CDR3 DNA reads TGTGCCAGCAGCGTAGGAGGGGGCCAAGCTTTCTTT. The encoded protein is CASSVGGGQAFF.